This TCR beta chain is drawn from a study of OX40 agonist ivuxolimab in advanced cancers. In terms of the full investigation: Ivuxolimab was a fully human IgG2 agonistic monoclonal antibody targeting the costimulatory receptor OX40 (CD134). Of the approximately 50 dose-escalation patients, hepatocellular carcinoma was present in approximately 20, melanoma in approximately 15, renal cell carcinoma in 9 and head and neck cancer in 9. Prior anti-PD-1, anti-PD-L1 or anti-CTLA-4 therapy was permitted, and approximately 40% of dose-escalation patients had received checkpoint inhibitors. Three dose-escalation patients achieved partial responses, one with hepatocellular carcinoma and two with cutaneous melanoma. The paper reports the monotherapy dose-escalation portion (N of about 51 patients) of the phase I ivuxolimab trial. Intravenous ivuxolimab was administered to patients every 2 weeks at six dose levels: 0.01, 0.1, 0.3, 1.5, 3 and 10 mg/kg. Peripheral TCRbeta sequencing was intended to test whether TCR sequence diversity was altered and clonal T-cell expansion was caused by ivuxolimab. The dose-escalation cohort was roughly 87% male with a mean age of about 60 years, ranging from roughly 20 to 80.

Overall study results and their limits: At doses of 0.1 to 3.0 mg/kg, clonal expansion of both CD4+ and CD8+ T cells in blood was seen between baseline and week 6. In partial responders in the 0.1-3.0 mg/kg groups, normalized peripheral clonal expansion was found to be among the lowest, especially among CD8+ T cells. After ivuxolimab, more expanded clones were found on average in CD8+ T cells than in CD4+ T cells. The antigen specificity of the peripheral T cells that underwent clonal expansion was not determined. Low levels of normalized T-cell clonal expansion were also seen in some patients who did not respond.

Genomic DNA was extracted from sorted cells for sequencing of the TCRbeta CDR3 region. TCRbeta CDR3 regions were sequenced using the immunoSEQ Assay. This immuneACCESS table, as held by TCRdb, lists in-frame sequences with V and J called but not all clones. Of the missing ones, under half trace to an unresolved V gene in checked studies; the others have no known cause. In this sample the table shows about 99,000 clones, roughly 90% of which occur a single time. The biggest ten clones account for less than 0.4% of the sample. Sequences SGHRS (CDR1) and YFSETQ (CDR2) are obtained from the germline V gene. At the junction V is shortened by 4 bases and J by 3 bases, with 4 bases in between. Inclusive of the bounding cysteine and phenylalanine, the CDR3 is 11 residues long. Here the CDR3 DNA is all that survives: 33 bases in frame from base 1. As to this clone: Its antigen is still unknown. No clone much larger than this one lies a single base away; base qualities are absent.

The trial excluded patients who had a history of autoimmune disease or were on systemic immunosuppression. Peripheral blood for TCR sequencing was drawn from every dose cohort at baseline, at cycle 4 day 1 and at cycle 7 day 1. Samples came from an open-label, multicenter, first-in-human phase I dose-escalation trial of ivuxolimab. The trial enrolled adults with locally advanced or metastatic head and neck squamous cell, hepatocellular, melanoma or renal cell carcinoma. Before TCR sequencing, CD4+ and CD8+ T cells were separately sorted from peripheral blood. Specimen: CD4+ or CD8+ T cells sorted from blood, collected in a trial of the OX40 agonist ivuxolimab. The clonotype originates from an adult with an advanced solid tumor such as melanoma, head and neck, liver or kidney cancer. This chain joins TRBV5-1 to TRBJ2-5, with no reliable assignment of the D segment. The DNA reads TGCGCCAGCAGCGGAGAAGAGACCCAGTACTTC. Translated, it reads CASSGEETQYF.